This T cell receptor beta chain stems from a study of CD8+ T cells in alopecia areata. Study overall: Skin from roughly 6-12-month-old C3H/HeJ graft donors with spontaneous alopecia went to approximately 7-10-week-old female C3H/HeJ mice.

This clone has more than one count but fewer than ten. What it recognizes is unknown. The protein recorded in TCRdb does not match the translated DNA at residue 12; the protein presented here comes from translating the DNA. Gene names refer to mouse genes. The DNA ends 3 residues before the CDR3 does, and the rest of the CDR3 is filled in from the germline J gene. Between the trimmed V and J ends, which lost 5 bases and 2 bases, there was a span of 13 bases. CDR3 length: 15 amino acids. Germline values: CDR1 NSQYPW, CDR2 LRSPGD (reference sequence). Study-level results: Resident alphabeta T-cell populations of normal skin are likewise subject to sequencing in scalp samples.

Isolated RNA was reverse transcribed into cDNA used as the sequencing template. Libraries were prepared by immunoSEQ multiplex PCR; TCRdb keeps only in-frame clonotypes and omits some of them. The data list roughly 120,000 clones, none observed once; roughly a fifth falls to the top ten. The sequencing sample was made of lesional skin. The TCR sequence derives from a C3H/HeJ mouse with alopecia areata. The mouse line has the MHC haplotype H2-k. The chain uses TRBV1 and TRBJ1-3, with D perhaps TRBD1 (6 bases). Incomplete CDR3 DNA: TGCACCTGCAGTTTCCTCCAGGGGACTGGAAATACG. Translated: CTCSFLQGTGNT. The full-length CDR3 reads as CTCSFLQGTGNTLYF.